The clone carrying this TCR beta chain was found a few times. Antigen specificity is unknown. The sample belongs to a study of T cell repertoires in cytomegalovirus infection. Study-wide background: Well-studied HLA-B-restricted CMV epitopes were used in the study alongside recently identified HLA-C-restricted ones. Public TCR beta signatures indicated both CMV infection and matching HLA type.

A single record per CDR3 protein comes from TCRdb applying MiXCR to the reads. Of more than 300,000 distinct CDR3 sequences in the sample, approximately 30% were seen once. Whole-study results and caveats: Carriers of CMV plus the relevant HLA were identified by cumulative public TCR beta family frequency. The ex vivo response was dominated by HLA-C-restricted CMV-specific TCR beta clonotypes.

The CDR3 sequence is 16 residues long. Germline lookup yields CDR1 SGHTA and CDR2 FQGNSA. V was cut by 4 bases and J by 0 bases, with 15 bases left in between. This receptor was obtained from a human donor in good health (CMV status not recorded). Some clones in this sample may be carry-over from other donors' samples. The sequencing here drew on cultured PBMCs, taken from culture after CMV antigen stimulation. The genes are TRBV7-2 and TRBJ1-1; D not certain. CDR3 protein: CASSWAILGMNTEAFF. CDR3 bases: TGTGCCAGCAGCTGGGCCATCCTGGGGATGAACACTGAAGCTTTCTTT.